This paragraph covers one T cell receptor (beta chain) sequence. Its antigen remains unknown. The lymph nodes were axillary draining lymph nodes from breast cancer patients. MiXCR, applied by TCRdb to the multiplex PCR reads, yields one record per CDR3 protein. This table holds about 230,000 distinct CDR3 sequences, approximately 29% found once. The sample belongs to a study of breast tumors, draining lymph nodes, adjacent tissues. The study, taken as a whole, reports: Most tumor T cells seemingly derive from lymph node, then expand in tumor.

CDR3 length: 16 residues. Trimming cost V 3 bases and J 8 bases, with 17 bases left between them. Germline CDR1 and CDR2: LNHNV and YYDKDF (reference sequence). The sample was axillary lymph node tissue. This sequence originates from a female donor with breast cancer. Some clones in this sample may be carry-over from other donors' samples. The chain employs TRBV15 and TRBJ1-6; TRBD1 is a possible D gene (5 bases). DNA of the CDR3: TGTGCCACCAGCAGGGGGGAGAGCCTGAATCATTCACCCCTCCACTTT. It specifies CATSRGESLNHSPLHF.